This record concerns one T cell receptor beta chain sequence. The target antigen is unknown. Trimming pared 5 bases from V and 2 bases from J, leaving 7 bases between. Germline values: CDR1 PRHDT, CDR2 FYEKMQ (reference sequence). The CDR3 covers 12 residues. These data are taken from a study of spatial heterogeneity in lung cancer. Study information: There were consistently more beta-chain sequences detected than alpha-chain sequences.

Sample time point: sample taken at primary tumor resection. Samples came from roughly 75 TRACERx patients with untreated early-stage lung cancer. Unsorted whole RNA of tumor, nontumor lung or frozen PBMC was sequenced. One entry per CDR3 protein results from TCRdb running MiXCR on the 5' RACE reads. Among 15,000 to 20,000 distinct CDR3 sequences, 7% to 8% were seen once, and the ten largest hold 20% to 25%. Whole-study results and caveats: Alpha and beta chain coverage of tumor T cells was estimated at about 6.8% and 14%, respectively. The study found that expanded intratumoral alpha and beta TCR counts tracked tumor mutation counts.

Sequenced material: lung tumor tissue, taken at surgery. This chain links TRBV13 with TRBJ2-7; D gene ambiguous. This clonotype originated in a female donor with early-stage non-small cell lung cancer. Written as DNA, the CDR3 is TGTGCCAGCAGCCGCATGGCCTACGAGCAGTACTTC. Residues: CASSRMAYEQYF.